The rows below give T cell receptor beta chains drawn from one sample of a study of OX40 agonist ivuxolimab in advanced cancers. This table comes from immunoSEQ multiplex PCR, and its TCRdb copy is limited to in-frame clones, with some not included. Found here are about 79,000 clones, 90% of them singletons; the top ten hold 0.25% to 0.35%. Here the sequenced sample was CD4+ or CD8+ T cells sorted from blood, taken in a trial of the OX40 agonist ivuxolimab. Receptors originate from an adult with an advanced solid tumor such as melanoma, head and neck, liver or kidney cancer. Both conserved end residues are part of each CDR3. D genes are given only for firm matches. Size tells how often a clone was seen (once, few, many) or the class of an expanded clone, and some rows leave it out.

clone_size j_call d_call v_call cdr3_nt cdr3_aa
- TRBJ1-2 - TRBV5-1 TGCGCCAGCAGCTTGGAAATTAACCATGGTTTGGGCGGCTTTTCGTTCTACACCTTC CASSLEINHGLGGFSFYTF
- TRBJ1-4 TRBD1 TRBV6-1 TGTGCCAGCAGCCTTCCGGGACAGTCTAATGAAAAACTGTTTTTT CASSLPGQSNEKLFF
- TRBJ1-1 TRBD1 TRBV5-1 TGCGCCAGCAGCCTAGGGACAGGGTTCATGAACACTGAAGCTTTCTTT CASSLGTGFMNTEAFF
- TRBJ2-3 - TRBV28 TGTGCCAGCAGCTATGCGGGGACCCGGGATACGCAGTATTTT CASSYAGTRDTQYF
- TRBJ2-5 TRBD1 TRBV7-8 TGTGCCAGCAGCCCATCGTCAGGGGGAGCCGAGACCCAGTACTTC CASSPSSGGAETQYF
- TRBJ2-2 TRBD1 TRBV28 TGTGCCAGCAGATCGACCAGGGGGTTCGCGAACACCGGGGAGCTGTTTTTT CASRSTRGFANTGELFF
- TRBJ1-4 - TRBV5-8 TGTGCCAGCATCTTCCAACAGGGTCAGGATGAAAAACTGTTTTTT CASIFQQGQDEKLFF
- TRBJ2-3 TRBD2 TRBV7-8 TGTGCCAGCAGCTTCCAGCGGGGCCACACAGATACGCAGTATTTT CASSFQRGHTDTQYF
- TRBJ2-5 - TRBV28 TGTGCCAGCAGTTCCCCGGTCGGAGGAAGGGAGGAGACCCAGTACTTC CASSSPVGGREETQYF
- TRBJ1-1 - TRBV6-5 TGTGCCAGCAGTTACCAAACCGGGACAACGAACACTGAAGCTTTCTTT CASSYQTGTTNTEAFF
- TRBJ2-3 TRBD1 TRBV6-4 TGTGCCAGCAGTGATGTTACAGGGGCCTATACGCAGTATTTT CASSDVTGAYTQYF
once TRBJ2-3 TRBD2 TRBV4-2 TGTGCCAGCAGCCCGGAAGCGGGGGGACAAGGCACAGATACGCAGTATTTT CASSPEAGGQGTDTQYF
- TRBJ2-3 TRBD2 TRBV10-1 TGCGCCAGCAGCCCAAGCGGGGGGGCCAAAGATACGCAGTATTTT CASSPSGGAKDTQYF
- TRBJ1-4 - TRBV5-8 TGTGCCAGCAGCTTGTGGCTTAATGAAAAACTGTTTTTT CASSLWLNEKLFF
- TRBJ1-1 TRBD1 TRBV4-1 TGCGCCAGCATCGCCGGACAGGGTTTGGTGAACACTGAAGCTTTCTTT CASIAGQGLVNTEAFF
once TRBJ2-7 - TRBV6-5 TGTGCCAGCAGTCGACAGGTGAATTCCTACGAGCAGTACTTC CASSRQVNSYEQYF
few TRBJ1-2 - TRBV6-5 TGTGCCAGCAGCACAGGAACCCTTACCTATGGCTACACCTTC CASSTGTLTYGYTF
once TRBJ1-5 - TRBV19 TGTGCCAGTAGTAAAATTTCCACAGGTCAGCCCCAGCATTTT CASSKISTGQPQHF
once TRBJ1-3 - TRBV5-8 TGTGCCAGCGGAAAAAGAGGGGAAGCCGGAAACACCATATATTTT CASGKRGEAGNTIYF
- TRBJ2-2 - TRBV7-3 TGTGCCAGCAGCCAGGGACTGAACACCGGGGAGCTGTTTTTT CASSQGLNTGELFF
- TRBJ1-2 TRBD1 TRBV11-1 TGTGCCAGCAGCTTAAGCCCCGGGACAGGGGGCCAAGGCTACACCTTC CASSLSPGTGGQGYTF
- TRBJ2-7 TRBD2 TRBV11-2 TGTGCCAGCAGCCAGCCGGTGCTAGCGGGTGAGCAGTACTTC CASSQPVLAGEQYF
few TRBJ2-7 - TRBV29-1 TGCAGCGCTACGACGGACGGGGCCTACGAGCAGTACTTC CSATTDGAYEQYF
- TRBJ1-1 - TRBV6-1 TGTGCCAGCAGAATCAAGGGGGACACTGAAGCTTTCTTT CASRIKGDTEAFF
- TRBJ2-1 - TRBV18 TGTGCCAGCTCACCGACAGGAGGGCTAGCGGCCGACAATGAGCAGTTCTTC CASSPTGGLAADNEQFF
- TRBJ1-4 TRBD1 TRBV6-5 TGTGCCAGCAGTAAACAGGACAGGTCGTATGAAAAACTGTTTTTT CASSKQDRSYEKLFF
- TRBJ1-1 - TRBV2 TGTGCCAGCAGTGAACAGGGGCCCTCGAACACTGAAGCTTTCTTT CASSEQGPSNTEAFF
few TRBJ1-6 TRBD1 TRBV27 TGTGCCAGCAGTTTAGGGGAGCCAGGGGGCGCGGGTTCACCCCTCCACTTT CASSLGEPGGAGSPLHF
- TRBJ2-1 TRBD2 TRBV19 TGTGCCAGTAGTATGTTAAAAGGGGCTAGCGGGGGGCGCCTCTCCTACAATGAGCAGTTCTTC CASSMLKGASGGRLSYNEQFF
- TRBJ1-2 - TRBV28 TGTGCCAGCAGTTTAAGCACCTATGGCTACACCTTC CASSLSTYGYTF
- TRBJ1-1 - TRBV6-5 TGTGCCAGCAGAAATAATAAGCGGGGGAACACTGAAGCTTTCTTT CASRNNKRGNTEAFF
few TRBJ1-6 - TRBV19 TGTGCCAGTAGTATAGCGGTCAGGGGAGGTTCACCCCTCCACTTT CASSIAVRGGSPLHF
- TRBJ2-5 - TRBV7-9 TGTGCCAGCAGCTTAGCCTCTGGACTCGAAGAGACCCAGTACTTC CASSLASGLEETQYF
few TRBJ1-3 - TRBV30 TGTGCCTGGAGTGTGGGGGGATCAGGAGGAAACACCATATATTTT CAWSVGGSGGNTIYF
- TRBJ1-2 - TRBV18 TGTGCCAGCTCCAACCAGGGACCTGGCTACACCTTC CASSNQGPGYTF
- TRBJ1-2 TRBD1 TRBV7-9 TGTGCCAGCAGCACCCCAGGGGGCAACTATGGCTACACCTTC CASSTPGGNYGYTF
- TRBJ1-2 - TRBV5-6 TGTGCCAGCAGCTTGAACCGGAACTATGGCTACACCTTC CASSLNRNYGYTF
- TRBJ2-7 - TRBV2 TGTGCCAGCATGCAAAGGACAGGGACTACCTACGAGCAGTACTTC CASMQRTGTTYEQYF
- TRBJ2-5 - TRBV2 TGTGCCAGCAGTGAAGGACACCCGGAGGAAGAGACCCAGTACTTC CASSEGHPEEETQYF
- TRBJ2-5 - TRBV19 TGTGCCAGTAGTTCTAGGGAAGGAGAGACCCAGTACTTC CASSSREGETQYF
- TRBJ2-1 - TRBV5-1 TGCGCCAGCAGCCCCGGGACGGATTACAATGAGCAGTTCTTC CASSPGTDYNEQFF